The 13 T cell receptor beta chains reported below all come from one sample, sequenced in a study of spatial heterogeneity in lung cancer. MiXCR was run by TCRdb on the 5' RACE reads, yielding one entry per CDR3 protein. This sample has 30,000 to 40,000 distinct CDR3 sequences, with 3% to 3.5% found just once. Time point meaning: sample taken at primary tumor resection. Sequencing was performed on normal lung tissue next to the tumor, taken at surgery. Source of these receptors: a male donor with early-stage non-small cell lung cancer.

This clonotype was seen many times. The chain employs TRBV5-5 and TRBJ2-3; D unresolved. Trimming left V 0 bases short and J 5 bases short, with 4 bases between. CDR1 and CDR2 from the germline V gene are SGHKS and YYEKEE (reference sequence). The CDR3 sequence is 12 residues long. DNA of the CDR3: TGTGCCAGCAGCTTGGATCTAGATACGCAGTATTTT. This encodes CASSLDLDTQYF.

This clonotype has at least ten counts. The chain links TRBV7-9 to TRBJ1-2, with unresolved D. The CDR3 length is 14 residues. Germline V lookup: CDR1 SEHNR, CDR2 FQNEAQ (reference sequence). Deletions cut 0 bases from V and 3 bases from J, with 8 bases between. CDR3 sequence: CASSLAPKYYGYTF. Here the CDR3 DNA reads TGTGCCAGCAGCTTAGCCCCGAAGTACTATGGCTACACCTTC.

In its sample, this clonotype was seen many times. The rearrangement joins TRBV6-6 to TRBJ1-5; possible D gene TRBD1, 5 bases. Germline values: CDR1 MNHNY, CDR2 SVGAGI (reference sequence). V lost 2 bases and J lost 4, with 12 bases in between. The CDR3 sequence is 15 residues long. The CDR3 DNA reads TGTGCCAGCAGTTACGGTGCGGGGGAGAATCAGCCCCAGCATTTT. Protein: CASSYGAGENQPQHF.

This clonotype was observed many times. The V call is TRBV29-1, the J call TRBJ2-1; D call uncertain. V lost 3 bases and J lost 7, with 10 bases in between. The germline gives CDR1 SQVTM, CDR2 ANQGSEA. The CDR3 is made up of 12 amino acids. The CDR3 DNA reads TGCAGCGTTGACTCCTTGGGGAATGAGCAGTTCTTC. It codes for CSVDSLGNEQFF.

This clonotype was observed at least ten times. The rearrangement uses TRBV28 and TRBJ2-2; D not certain. The CDR3 length is 14 residues. The V end was cut by 5 bases, the J end by 5 bases, with 12 bases between. Germline V gene sequence: CDR1 MDHEN, CDR2 SYDVKM. CDR3 sequence reads: CASSPSPGTGELFF. The CDR3, as DNA: TGTGCCAGCAGTCCCTCCCCCGGGACCGGGGAGCTGTTTTTT. The full variable domain, in which reference TRBV28 and TRBJ2-2 provide the parts outside the CDR3, is DVKVTQSSRYLVKRTGEKVFLECVQDMDHENMFWYRQDPGLGLRLIYFSYDVKMKEKGDIPEGYSVSREKKERFSLILESASTNQTSMYLCASSPSPGTGELFFGEGSRLTVL.

This clonotype was recorded at least ten times. The rearrangement uses TRBV5-5 and TRBJ1-1; 8 nucleotides align to TRBD1. The V gene's germline CDR1 is SGHKS and CDR2 YYEKEE (reference sequence). Unmatched junction bases numbered 12, after V lost 0 bases and J lost 11 bases. This CDR3 is 15 amino acids long. The CDR3 bases are TGTGCCAGCAGCTTGGATTCAGGACAGGGTTTTAGTGCTTTCTTT. Translated: CASSLDSGQGFSAFF.

This clonotype was seen repeatedly, ten times or more. The chain has TRBV6-2 or TRBV6-3 and TRBJ2-1, with TRBD2 as a possible D gene (6 bases). Germline V gene data show CDR1 as MNHEY and CDR2 as SVGEGT. V was cut by 0 bases and J by 2 bases, with 14 bases left in between. This CDR3 is built from 17 residues. The CDR3 nucleotides are TGTGCCAGCAGTTACTCGAGTGAGGGCGGGACCTACAATGAGCAGTTCTTC. Its protein is CASSYSSEGGTYNEQFF.

There are many counts of this clonotype. The chain links TRBV12-3 or TRBV12-4 to TRBJ2-3, with D possibly being TRBD2 (5 bases). This CDR3 is 15 amino acids long. Trimming took off 7 bases at V and 4 bases at J, with 18 bases between the two ends. CDR3 nucleotide sequence: TGTGCCAGCACCTTTGTTTCGGGGTCCCCAGATACGCAGTATTTT. Protein sequence: CASTFVSGSPDTQYF.

This clonotype appeared many times. This chain connects TRBV5-1 to TRBJ2-7, with 11 bases aligning to TRBD2. CDR1 and CDR2 from the germline V gene are SGHRS and YFSETQ. This CDR3 spans 16 amino acids. Trimming removed 9 bases from V and 3 bases from J; junction bases left unmatched: 14. The CDR3 loop reads CATVTSGSPPHYEQYF. The DNA for the CDR3 is TGCGCCACCGTTACTAGCGGGAGCCCTCCCCACTACGAGCAGTACTTC. The entire variable domain, with the rest obtained from reference TRBV5-1 and TRBJ2-7, is as follows: KAGVTQTPRYLIKTRGQQVTLSCSPISGHRSVSWYQQTPGQGLQFLFEYFSETQRNKGNFPGRFSGRQFSNSRSEMNVSTLELGDSALYLCATVTSGSPPHYEQYFGPGTRLTVT.

The rearrangement joins TRBV7-2 to TRBJ1-2; TRBD1 agrees at 9 bases. The CDR3 runs 13 residues. The V gene end was trimmed by 9 bases and the J gene end by 8 bases; junction bases not matched to a gene: 10. Germline loops: CDR1 SGHTA, CDR2 FQGNSA. CDR3 amino acids: CASTRDRVEGYTF. CDR3 DNA sequence: TGTGCCAGTACTAGGGACAGGGTCGAAGGCTACACCTTC. The entire variable domain, with the rest obtained from reference TRBV7-2 and TRBJ1-2, is as follows: GAGVSQSPSNKVTEKGKDVELRCDPISGHTALYWYRQSLGQGLEFLIYFQGNSAPDKSGLPSDRFSAERTGGSVSTLTIQRTQQEDSAVYLCASTRDRVEGYTFGSGTRLTVV.

This clonotype was seen ten or more times. The rearrangement links TRBV6-5 to TRBJ2-6; D call uncertain. The ends were cut back, 0 bases at V and 1 base at J, with 10 bases in the middle. CDR3 length equals 17 residues. The germline CDR1 and CDR2 sequences are MNHEY and SVGAGI. CDR3 nucleotides: TGTGCCAGCAGTTACTCCTCAAGGGTTTCTGGGGCCAACGTCCTGACTTTC. Encoded protein: CASSYSSRVSGANVLTF.

This clonotype was seen at least ten times. The genes are TRBV20-1 and TRBJ2-7, with 13 bases fitting TRBD2. Germline V gives CDR1 DFQATT, CDR2 SNEGSKA (reference sequence). The CDR3 contains 17 residues. The V and J ends lost 3 bases and 2 bases, in that order; junction bases with no gene match: 10. The CDR3 DNA reads TGCAGTGCTAGGAGACTAGCGGGGGGATACCCACCCTACGAGCAGTACTTC. It yields the protein CSARRLAGGYPPYEQYF.

This clonotype has a count of ten or more. This chain links TRBV28 with TRBJ1-2; D unclear. Trimming took off 3 bases at V and 0 bases at J, with 8 bases between the two ends. In germline, CDR1 is MDHEN, CDR2 SYDVKM. The CDR3 contains 14 residues. This CDR3 is CASSFAVANYGYTF. In DNA, the CDR3 is TGTGCCAGCAGTTTTGCAGTAGCTAACTATGGCTACACCTTC.